This T cell receptor beta chain was observed in a study of T cell responses to AZD1222 COVID-19 vaccine. Study-level findings and limits: Two AZD1222 doses significantly raised spike-specific TCR breadth and depth over controls. At study baseline, merely a handful of AZD1222 recipients were seropositive. The repertoires were collected only after the peak T cell response. Researchers report vaccine-associated CD4 TCRs spanning spike, with dominance at 160-218 and 743-854.

CDR3 length: 16 amino acids. For this clone: Its target is not known.

Some clones are missing from TCRdb's copy, which holds only in-frame ones; the method was immunoSEQ multiplex PCR. The table shows 80,000 to 100,000 clones, with 80% to 90% occurring only once. The rearrangement joins TRBV12-2 to TRBJ2-1; the D segment call TRBD2 is taken from the table without a DNA check. TRBV12-2 is a pseudogene. The TCR was taken from an adult in good health. This material consisted of peripheral blood, taken on day 0 of MenACWY control vaccination. This CDR3 reads CASRLAEESSYNEQFF. The CDR3 DNA is TGTGCAAGTCGCTTAGCGGAGGAAAGCTCCTACAATGAGCAGTTCTTC.